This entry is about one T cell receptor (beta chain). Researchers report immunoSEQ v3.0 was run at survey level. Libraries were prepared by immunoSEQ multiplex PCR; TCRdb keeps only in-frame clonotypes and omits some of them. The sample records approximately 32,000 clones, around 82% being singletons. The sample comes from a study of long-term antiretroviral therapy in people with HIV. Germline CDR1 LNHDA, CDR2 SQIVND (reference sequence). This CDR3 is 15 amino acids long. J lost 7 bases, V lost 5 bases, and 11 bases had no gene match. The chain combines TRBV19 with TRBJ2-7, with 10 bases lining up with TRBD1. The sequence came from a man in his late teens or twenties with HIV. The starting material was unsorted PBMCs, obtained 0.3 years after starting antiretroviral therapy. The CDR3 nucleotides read TGTGCCAGTAGTCACTGGGACAGGGGCTCGGGAGAGCAGTACTTC. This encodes CASSHWDRGSGEQYF.